What follows are 23 T cell receptor beta chains derived from one specimen sequenced in a study of response to subunit inactivated influenza vaccine. TCRdb recomputed calls from the RT-PCR reads with MiXCR, one row per CDR3 protein. The sample includes over 450,000 distinct CDR3 sequences, 10% to 15% of them seen just once. The material was PBMCs from blood, obtained roughly 6 weeks after vaccination. Every receptor here comes from a middle-aged man who received an inactivated influenza vaccine.

This clonotype was counted between two and nine times. The V call is TRBV20-1, the J call TRBJ1-6; D is possibly TRBD1 (6 bases). This CDR3 is 14 amino acids long. Germline V gives CDR1 DFQATT, CDR2 SNEGSKA (reference sequence). V lost 4 bases to trimming and J lost 7 bases, with 14 bases between them. This chain's CDR3 is CSAITGWGNSPLHF. CDR3 in DNA: TGCAGTGCTATAACAGGGTGGGGGAATTCACCCCTCCACTTT.

The chain recombines TRBV12-3 or TRBV12-4 with TRBJ2-1, with 10 bases fitting TRBD2. The trim removed 7 bases at V and 5 bases at J, leaving 14 bases unmatched. This CDR3 is 17 amino acids long. CDR3 protein: CASIPRASGSRNNEQFF. The CDR3 DNA follows: TGTGCCAGCATACCCCGGGCTAGCGGGAGTCGGAACAATGAGCAGTTCTTC.

To note about this clonotype: Its ends do not fully match the called genes, so a read error is possible. The chain couples TRBV6-2 or TRBV6-3 to TRBJ2-1, with no clear D. This CDR3 is built from 14 residues. Germline V lookup: CDR1 MNHEY, CDR2 SVGEGT. As DNA, the CDR3 is TGTGCCAGCAGTTCGATAGCAGTTTACAGTGAGCAGTTCTTC. Its protein is CASSSIAVYSEQFF.

This chain links TRBV6-2 or TRBV6-3 with TRBJ2-5, with TRBD2 identical over 11 bases. V was clipped by 10 bases and J by 0 bases; unmatched bases: 4. The CDR3 length is 14 residues. Germline-derived CDR1 and CDR2 are MNHEY and SVGEGT. The CDR3 region has the DNA TGTGCCACCTCGGGACTAGCGGACCAAGAGACCCAGTACTTC. Translation gives CATSGLADQETQYF.

This clonotype has more than one count but fewer than ten. The J gene is TRBJ1-4, the V gene TRBV12-3 or TRBV12-4; TRBD1 aligns across 9 bases. The CDR3 is made up of 16 amino acids. The trim removed 3 bases at V and 8 bases at J, leaving 10 bases unmatched. The CDR3 is CASSFVSGQGEEKLFF. In DNA, the CDR3 is TGTGCCAGCAGTTTTGTATCGGGACAGGGAGAGGAAAAACTGTTTTTT.

The chain links TRBV5-5 to TRBJ2-2; the D is unclear. Germline CDR1 and CDR2: SGHKS and YYEKEE (reference sequence). Deletions cut 2 bases from V and 5 bases from J, with 13 bases between. The CDR3 extends over 15 amino acids. CDR3 loop: CASSLRFGPTGELFF. In nucleotides, the CDR3 is TGTGCCAGCAGCTTAAGGTTTGGTCCTACCGGGGAGCTGTTTTTT.

This clonotype was seen more than once but under ten times. This chain links TRBV15 with TRBJ2-5, with D possibly TRBD1 on 5 matching bases. CDR1 is LNHNV and CDR2 is YYDKDF in the germline V gene (reference sequence). Trimming pared 2 bases from V and 1 base from J, leaving 8 bases between. This CDR3 is built from 14 residues. In nucleotides, the CDR3 is TGTGCCACCAGCAGAACGACAGTCCAAGAGACCCAGTACTTC. Translating it yields CATSRTTVQETQYF.

The CDR3 nucleotides are TGTGCCAGCAGCTTACCCAGGACAGCTGGAAACACCATATATTTT. It codes for CASSLPRTAGNTIYF. This sequence joins TRBV7-9 and TRBJ1-3, with D perhaps TRBD1 (6 bases). Germline V lookup: CDR1 SEHNR, CDR2 FQNEAQ (reference sequence). V was cut by 2 bases and J by 2 bases, with 10 bases left in between. This CDR3 has 15 residues.

This chain's CDR3 is CASSPSGVDTQYF. The CDR3 DNA sequence: TGTGCCAGCAGTCCTAGCGGGGTAGATACGCAGTATTTT. The chain has TRBV12-3 or TRBV12-4 and TRBJ2-3; 9 nucleotides line up with TRBD2. This CDR3 is built from 13 residues. V shed 5 bases, J shed 5 bases, and the junction held 2 bases outside the gene matches.

The rearrangement joins TRBV12-3 or TRBV12-4 to TRBJ2-5; TRBD2 agrees at 11 bases. The CDR3 is 14 residues long. J lost 4 bases, V lost 6 bases, and 4 bases had no gene match. For the CDR3, the DNA is TGTGCCAGCAGCAAAGGACTAGCGGGAGAGACCCAGTACTTC. Residues: CASSKGLAGETQYF.

V and J are TRBV2 and TRBJ1-2; the D is unclear. The CDR3 consists of 13 residues. Trimming shortened V by 7 bases and J by 1 base, and 10 bases separated the two germline ends. Germline V gene lookup returns CDR1 SNHLY and CDR2 FYNNEI. The CDR3 loop is CASIVDGNYGYTF. In nucleotides, the CDR3 is TGTGCCAGCATTGTGGACGGTAACTATGGCTACACCTTC.

In its sample, this clonotype was seen once. The chain employs TRBV10-2 and TRBJ1-4; no clear D gene. CDR1 and CDR2 (germline): WSHSY, SAAADI. The CDR3 loop spans 12 amino acids. V lost 2 bases and J lost 10, with 8 bases in between. CDR3 in amino acids: CASSEGVGKLFF. The CDR3 nucleotides read TGCGCCAGCAGTGAGGGGGTTGGAAAACTGTTTTTT.

In its sample, this clonotype was seen a few times. The chain uses TRBV24-1 and TRBJ2-1; D gene unclear. This CDR3 spans 15 amino acids. Germline loops: CDR1 KGHDR, CDR2 SFDVKD. Trimming left V 7 bases short and J 0 bases short, with 12 bases between. The CDR3 nucleotides read TGTGCCACCAGCCCCCCATCAAGCTCCTACAATGAGCAGTTCTTC. Its translation is CATSPPSSSYNEQFF.

This clonotype was counted many times. The chain uses TRBV19 and TRBJ1-5; D is ambiguous. The germline CDR1 and CDR2 sequences are LNHDA and SQIVND (reference sequence). Trimming stripped 3 bases from V and 1 base from J, with 4 bases between. The CDR3 has 13 residues. CDR3 protein: CASSISSNQPQHF. CDR3 nucleotide sequence: TGTGCCAGTAGTATTTCAAGCAATCAGCCCCAGCATTTT.

The rearrangement joins TRBV6-5 to TRBJ2-5; either TRBD1 or TRBD2 may supply D (6 bases each). The CDR3 has 14 residues. Per the germline V gene, CDR1 is MNHEY and CDR2 is SVGAGI. V was trimmed by 3 bases and J by 5 bases, leaving 13 bases between them. CDR3 nucleotides: TGTGCCAGCAGTTATCGGGGGCAGGAGGAGACCCAGTACTTC. Its protein product is CASSYRGQEETQYF.

The V call is TRBV4-2, the J call TRBJ1-2, with D possibly being TRBD1 (5 bases). The CDR3 runs to 15 residues. Germline assignment: CDR1 LGHNA and CDR2 YNFKEQ. The V end was cut by 0 bases, the J end by 0 bases, with 8 bases between. CDR3 amino acids: CASSQDSGANYGYTF. CDR3 DNA sequence: TGTGCCAGCAGCCAAGATTCGGGGGCTAACTATGGCTACACCTTC.

This clonotype was seen many times. J is TRBJ2-7 and V is TRBV20-1; D assignment may be TRBD1 or TRBD2 (5 bases each). Deletions cut 2 bases from V and 3 bases from J, with 23 bases between. Germline assignment: CDR1 DFQATT and CDR2 SNEGSKA (reference sequence). CDR3 length equals 17 residues. CDR3 residues: CSARPAVSTGRNYEQYF. The CDR3 DNA follows: TGCAGTGCTAGACCCGCTGTGAGCACGGGACGGAACTACGAGCAGTACTTC.

The chain links TRBV12-3 or TRBV12-4 to TRBJ2-5; 7 bases are shared with TRBD2. CDR3 length equals 11 residues. V shed 7 bases, J shed 13 bases, and the junction held 9 bases outside the gene matches. The CDR3 protein is CASTERGPLYF. Written as DNA, the CDR3 is TGTGCCAGCACCGAGCGGGGCCCCCTGTACTTC.

This clonotype was recorded a few times. The chain has TRBV27 and TRBJ2-7; D may be TRBD1 or TRBD2 (5 bases each). V was shortened by 2 bases and J by 5 bases, with 10 bases between the two germline ends. CDR1 and CDR2 (germline): MNHEY, SMNVEV (reference sequence). The CDR3 covers 13 residues. The CDR3 bases are TGTGCCAGCAGTTTACTAGGGACCCACGAGCAGTACTTC. This sequence encodes CASSLLGTHEQYF.

The chain couples TRBV5-1 to TRBJ2-7; TRBD1 matches at 9 bases. The CDR3 loop spans 18 amino acids. CDR1 SGHRS and CDR2 YFSETQ come from the germline V gene. The V segment lost 0 bases and the J segment 3 bases; nucleotides outside the gene matches: 13. The DNA of the CDR3 is TGCGCCAGCAGCTTGGCCACCGGACAGGGGAGGTTCCACTACGAGCAGTACTTC. It yields the protein CASSLATGQGRFHYEQYF. Looking up the rest from reference TRBV5-1 and TRBJ2-7 gives the full variable domain: KAGVTQTPRYLIKTRGQQVTLSCSPISGHRSVSWYQQTPGQGLQFLFEYFSETQRNKGNFPGRFSGRQFSNSRSEMNVSTLELGDSALYLCASSLATGQGRFHYEQYFGPGTRLTVT.

V gene TRBV5-1 combines with J gene TRBJ1-1, with a tentative D call TRBD1 (6 bases). The germline V gene has CDR1 SGHRS and CDR2 YFSETQ. V lost 0 bases, J lost 2 bases, and 17 bases lay in between. The CDR3 is made up of 17 amino acids. The CDR3 region is CASSLVTGRSLNTEAFF. The CDR3 DNA reads TGCGCCAGCAGCTTGGTGACAGGCCGGAGCCTAAACACTGAAGCTTTCTTT.

This clonotype was seen a handful of times. The CDR3 protein is CASSYYRQGQNSPLHF. CDR3 nucleotides: TGTGCCAGCAGTTATTACCGACAGGGCCAGAATTCACCCCTCCACTTT. The chain joins TRBV6-5 to TRBJ1-6; TRBD1 agrees at 7 bases. This CDR3 contains 16 residues. J gave up 7 bases and V 3 bases, and 9 bases lay outside the gene matches. The germline V gene has CDR1 MNHEY and CDR2 SVGAGI.

The table lists this clonotype with a few counts. This chain joins TRBV6-2 or TRBV6-3 and TRBJ2-3; possible D gene TRBD2, 6 bases. Between the trimmed V and J ends, which lost 10 bases and 3 bases, there was a span of 17 bases. CDR3 length: 14 amino acids. CDR1 MNHEY and CDR2 SVGEGT come from the germline V gene. CDR3 in amino acids: CATATRIGTDTQYF. As DNA, the CDR3 is TGTGCCACCGCGACTAGGATCGGAACAGATACGCAGTATTTT.